The 2 T cell receptor beta chains listed next were all sequenced from one sample in a study of blood T cell repertoires in COVID-19. Assay used: immunoSEQ multiplex PCR; TCRdb lists only in-frame clones, some missing. Of approximately 250,000 clones listed, approximately 86% were seen once; the top ten hold around 1.8%. The sample taken for sequencing was peripheral blood. These receptors all stem from a man younger than 45 with active or convalescent COVID-19.

The genes are TRBV7-2 and TRBJ2-3; 8 nucleotides agree with TRBD1. Unmatched junction bases numbered 2, after V lost 2 bases and J lost 1 base. The V gene's germline CDR1 is SGHTA and CDR2 FQGNSA. The CDR3 runs to 15 residues. The CDR3 loop reads CASSLTGQGTDTQYF. CDR3 nucleotides: TGTGCCAGCAGCTTAACGGGACAGGGCACAGATACGCAGTATTTT. Variable domain in full (rest from reference TRBV7-2 and TRBJ2-3): GAGVSQSPSNKVTEKGKDVELRCDPISGHTALYWYRQSLGQGLEFLIYFQGNSAPDKSGLPSDRFSAERTGGSVSTLTIQRTQQEDSAVYLCASSLTGQGTDTQYFGPGTRLTVL.

This chain uses TRBV18 with TRBJ2-7, with 11 positions matching TRBD2. CDR1 and CDR2 from the germline V gene are KGHSH and LQKENI. V lost 3 bases, J lost 5 bases, and 3 bases stayed unmatched. The CDR3 totals 14 residues. In DNA form, the CDR3 reads TGTGCCAGCTCACCGGGACTAGCGGCGGACGAGCAGTACTTC. Its translation is CASSPGLAADEQYF.